Listed here are 15 T cell receptor beta chains from one sample, sequenced in a study of T cells in Graves' hyperthyroidism and ophthalmopathy. TCR beta CDR3 region amplification was performed from RNA transcripts. With the HTBI primer set, the TCR CDR3 went through a first round of RT-PCR. TCRdb redid the calling of the multiplex PCR reads with MiXCR, one entry per CDR3 protein. This table holds 300,000 to 500,000 distinct CDR3 sequences, about 15% found once. The source material was blood. These receptors came from a woman between 25 and 40 years old with Graves' hyperthyroidism.

This clonotype was found many times. This chain uses TRBV20-1 with TRBJ1-5; 8 bases match TRBD1. V was clipped by 5 bases and J by 6 bases; unmatched bases: 9. The CDR3 has 14 residues. The germline V gene has CDR1 DFQATT and CDR2 SNEGSKA (reference sequence). CDR3 amino acids: CSAPGQGTFQPQHF. The CDR3, as DNA: TGCAGTGCTCCCGGACAGGGAACATTTCAGCCCCAGCATTTT.

This chain links TRBV14 with TRBJ2-5; tentatively, D is TRBD1 or TRBD2 (5 bases each). The CDR3 contains 13 residues. The germline gives CDR1 SGHDN, CDR2 FVKESK. Trimming pared 0 bases from V and 7 bases from J, leaving 9 bases between. Written as DNA, the CDR3 is TGTGCCAGCAGCCAAGATTGGGGGTCGACCCAGTACTTC. Its protein product is CASSQDWGSTQYF.

This clonotype was seen a handful of times. The DNA for the CDR3 is TGCAGCGTGGCCGTCGACACAGATACGCAGTATTTT. It encodes CSVAVDTDTQYF. This sequence joins TRBV29-1 and TRBJ2-3; D is undetermined. The CDR3 contains 12 residues. V gave up 6 bases and J gave up 2 bases, with 9 bases separating them. Germline CDR1 is SQVTM and CDR2 is ANQGSEA.

A few counts support this clonotype. This chain connects TRBV24-1 to TRBJ2-7; unclear D gene. V was cut by 5 bases and J by 3 bases, with 13 bases left in between. The CDR3 loop spans 14 amino acids. Germline loops: CDR1 KGHDR, CDR2 SFDVKD. In nucleotides, the CDR3 is TGTGCCACCAGTGCGTCCACACGAGGCTACGAGCAGTACTTC. Its protein product is CATSASTRGYEQYF.

The rearrangement uses TRBV5-1 and TRBJ1-1, with 8 bases fitting TRBD1. V shed 2 bases, J shed 1 base, and the junction held 1 base outside the gene matches. CDR1 SGHRS and CDR2 YFSETQ come from the germline V gene. The CDR3 length is 14 residues. CDR3 DNA: TGCGCCAGCAGCTTCGACAGGGGGAACACTGAAGCTTTCTTT. Translated, it gives CASSFDRGNTEAFF. Filled out from reference TRBV5-1 and TRBJ1-1, the complete variable domain reads KAGVTQTPRYLIKTRGQQVTLSCSPISGHRSVSWYQQTPGQGLQFLFEYFSETQRNKGNFPGRFSGRQFSNSRSEMNVSTLELGDSALYLCASSFDRGNTEAFFGQGTRLTVV.

The sample holds many counts of this clonotype. The rearrangement joins TRBV29-1 to TRBJ2-3; possible D gene TRBD1, 7 bases. Germline-derived CDR1 and CDR2 are SQVTM and ANQGSEA. V lost 6 bases and J 5 bases, leaving 21 bases between the germline ends. The CDR3 length is 15 residues. The CDR3 region has the DNA TGCAGCGTCAGAGGGGGCGGAGGGGTAAAAGATACGCAGTATTTT. Its translation: CSVRGGGGVKDTQYF.

This clonotype was found many times. The rearrangement links TRBV12-3 or TRBV12-4 to TRBJ2-5; D not resolved. This CDR3 has 13 residues. V gave up 5 bases and J gave up 5 bases, with 12 bases separating them. CDR3 in DNA: TGTGCCAGCAGTCCCACGGGCCGGGAGACCCAGTACTTC. Translated: CASSPTGRETQYF.

The V and J genes are TRBV13 and TRBJ2-7, with TRBD2 identical over 10 bases. The CDR3 consists of 19 residues. With V trimmed by 5 bases and J by 1 base, 17 bases remained unmatched. CDR1 and CDR2 from the germline V gene are PRHDT and FYEKMQ (reference sequence). This chain's CDR3 is CASSPIDDLAGGRSYEQYF. For the CDR3, the DNA is TGTGCCAGCAGCCCGATCGACGATTTAGCGGGAGGAAGGTCCTACGAGCAGTACTTC.

This chain uses TRBV25-1 with TRBJ1-6, with 7 bases that match TRBD1. The CDR3 contains 15 residues. From germline, CDR1 is MGHDK and CDR2 SYGVNS. V trimming: 4 bases; J trimming: 9 bases; junction bases outside the gene matches: 9. The CDR3 DNA is TGTGCCAGCAGTGCGGCGGGACAGAGAGGTTCACCCCTCCACTTT. Protein sequence: CASSAAGQRGSPLHF.

This clonotype was found a few times. The junction does not match germline at one end; this may be a read error. The chain uses TRBV7-7 and TRBJ2-5; perhaps TRBD2 as D (6 bases). In germline, CDR1 is SSHAT, CDR2 FNYEAQ (reference sequence). The CDR3 covers 15 residues. CDR3 loop: CASSLEPGVDETQYF. The CDR3, as DNA: TGTGCTAGCAGCTTAGAACCGGGAGTAGACGAGACCCAGTACTTC. Drawing the rest from reference TRBV7-7 and TRBJ2-5, the complete variable domain is GAGVSQSPRYKVTKRGQDVTLRCDPISSHATLYWYQQALGQGPEFLTYFNYEAQPDKSGLPSDRFSAERPEGSISTLTIQRTEQRDSAMYRCASSLEPGVDETQYFGPGTRLLVL.

The chain has TRBV7-8 and TRBJ1-5; 9 nucleotides align to TRBD1. Looked up from germline, CDR1 is SGHVS and CDR2 is FQNEAQ. The CDR3 is 15 amino acids. The V segment lost 1 base and the J segment 4 bases; nucleotides outside the gene matches: 2. In DNA form, the CDR3 reads TGTGCCAGCAGCTTAGTGGGGACAGGGAATCAGCCCCAGCATTTT. Amino acids: CASSLVGTGNQPQHF. The whole variable domain, remainder taken from reference TRBV7-8 and TRBJ1-5, is GAGVSQSPRYKVAKRGQDVALRCDPISGHVSLFWYQQALGQGPEFLTYFQNEAQLDKSGLPSDRFFAERPEGSVSTLKIQRTQQEDSAVYLCASSLVGTGNQPQHFGDGTRLSIL.

V usage is TRBV5-1 and J usage is TRBJ2-2, with a possible D match to TRBD2 (7 bases). This CDR3 is 16 amino acids long. V was trimmed by 4 bases and J by 5 bases, leaving 18 bases between them. The V gene's germline CDR1 is SGHRS and CDR2 YFSETQ. CDR3 sequence (DNA): TGCGCCAGCAGCCGACGGGGGGCAGGGAATACCGGGGAGCTGTTTTTT. This translates into CASSRRGAGNTGELFF.

This clonotype has only a few counts. The chain recombines TRBV5-6 with TRBJ2-4; 15 bases match TRBD2. V lost 4 bases, J lost 7 bases, and 9 bases stayed unmatched. The V gene's germline CDR1 is SGHDT and CDR2 YYEEEE. The length of the CDR3 is 17 residues. The CDR3 loop is CASSPEGLAGGANIQYF. CDR3 DNA: TGTGCCAGCAGCCCCGAGGGACTAGCGGGAGGTGCCAACATTCAGTACTTC.

This clonotype was seen ten or more times. The rearrangement joins TRBV29-1 to TRBJ2-1, with D possibly being TRBD1 or TRBD2 (5 bases each). From germline, CDR1 is SQVTM and CDR2 ANQGSEA. Trimming left V 4 bases short and J 6 bases short, with 22 bases between. This CDR3 comprises 16 residues. CDR3 residues: CSVVRDPLWPRNEQFF. The CDR3 bases are TGCAGCGTTGTTAGGGACCCCCTTTGGCCGCGCAATGAGCAGTTCTTC.

This clonotype was detected ten times or more. The J gene is TRBJ2-2, the V gene TRBV12-3 or TRBV12-4; D possibly corresponds to TRBD2 (6 bases). This CDR3 is built from 14 residues. V shed 6 bases and J shed 3 bases, with 11 bases lying between them. The CDR3 sequence is CASSYRGYTGELFF. The DNA for the CDR3 is TGTGCCAGCAGCTACCGGGGGTACACCGGGGAGCTGTTTTTT.